The 29 T cell receptor beta chains reported below all come from one sample, sequenced in a study of shared clonotypes between healthy human individuals. Data came from immunoSEQ multiplex PCR; TCRdb stores just in-frame clones and leaves some out. The repertoire includes over 700,000 clones, 72% of them detected once, and around 1.8% sits in the top ten. The sequencing sample was made of memory CD4+ T cells sorted from blood. Subset of the sample: CD45RA-negative fraction. The receptors shown here come from a woman aged 30 to 39 in good health.

This clone has only a few counts. The V and J genes are TRBV7-8 and TRBJ2-1; TRBD2 matches at 12 bases. The CDR3 extends over 15 amino acids. Germline V gives CDR1 SGHVS, CDR2 FQNEAQ. Unmatched junction bases numbered 4, after V lost 1 base and J lost 9 bases. The CDR3 DNA follows: TGTGCCAGCAGCTTAGTCCTAGCGGGAGGGATTGAGCAGTTCTTC. Translated, it gives CASSLVLAGGIEQFF. The variable domain in full, with the rest retrieved from reference TRBV7-8 and TRBJ2-1, is GAGVSQSPRYKVAKRGQDVALRCDPISGHVSLFWYQQALGQGPEFLTYFQNEAQLDKSGLPSDRFFAERPEGSVSTLKIQRTQQEDSAVYLCASSLVLAGGIEQFFGPGTRLTVL.

The chain carries TRBV5-1 and TRBJ2-5, with a weak D call TRBD2 (6 bases). There are 15 residues in the CDR3. V lost 6 bases and J 2 bases, leaving 17 bases between the germline ends. CDR1 and CDR2 (germline): SGHRS, YFSETQ. The CDR3 sequence is CASTRVVADQETQYF. CDR3 in DNA: TGCGCCAGCACCCGGGTGGTAGCGGATCAAGAGACCCAGTACTTC.

This clone has only one observation. This rearrangement joins TRBV6-1 to TRBJ2-7; 7 positions agree with TRBD1. Per germline, CDR1 MNHNS and CDR2 SASEGT. This CDR3 comprises 14 residues. V shed 6 bases, J shed 3 bases, and the junction held 8 bases outside the gene matches. The CDR3 protein is CASSARQGYYEQYF. The CDR3 nucleotides are TGTGCCAGCAGCGCTCGACAGGGATACTACGAGCAGTACTTC.

The gene calls are TRBV5-1 and TRBJ1-1, with D maybe TRBD1 (6 bases). Looked up from germline, CDR1 is SGHRS and CDR2 is YFSETQ. The CDR3 length is 15 residues. With 0 bases removed from V and 3 bases from J, the gap between germline ends came to 12 bases. For the CDR3, the DNA is TGCGCCAGCAGCTTGGTTGGGACAAGTGACACTGAAGCTTTCTTT. Translated, it gives CASSLVGTSDTEAFF. Based on the CDR3 plus reference TRBV5-1 and TRBJ1-1, the full variable domain is KAGVTQTPRYLIKTRGQQVTLSCSPISGHRSVSWYQQTPGQGLQFLFEYFSETQRNKGNFPGRFSGRQFSNSRSEMNVSTLELGDSALYLCASSLVGTSDTEAFFGQGTRLTVV.

With regard to this clone: Other nucleotide sequences from this sample produce the same CDR3. The rearrangement uses TRBV5-1 and TRBJ1-2; D not certain. The CDR3 length is 13 residues. CDR1 and CDR2 from the germline V gene are SGHRS and YFSETQ. Trimming took off 4 bases at V and 3 bases at J, with 10 bases between the two ends. The CDR3 sequence: CASSLNGDYGYTF. CDR3 in DNA: TGCGCCAGCAGCCTCAACGGGGACTATGGCTACACCTTC. Full variable domain (missing parts from reference TRBV5-1 and TRBJ1-2): KAGVTQTPRYLIKTRGQQVTLSCSPISGHRSVSWYQQTPGQGLQFLFEYFSETQRNKGNFPGRFSGRQFSNSRSEMNVSTLELGDSALYLCASSLNGDYGYTFGSGTRLTVV.

The chain joins TRBV15 to TRBJ1-4, with D possibly being TRBD1 (6 bases). V was pared by 0 bases and J by 2 bases, with 19 bases between. Germline CDR1 LNHNV, CDR2 YYDKDF (reference sequence). The CDR3 has 19 amino acids. The CDR3 nucleotides read TGTGCCACCAGCAGAGACCTAGGACAGCCTAGCCGGACTAATGAAAAACTGTTTTTT. It codes for CATSRDLGQPSRTNEKLFF.

This chain connects TRBV9 to TRBJ2-3; D perhaps matches TRBD2 (5 bases). Germline V lookup: CDR1 SGDLS, CDR2 YYNGEE. Trimming shortened V by 2 bases and J by 5 bases, and 18 bases separated the two germline ends. The CDR3 runs 16 residues. The CDR3 region has the DNA TGTGCCAGCAGCGTGTTAGAGGGTCGAAATATAGATACGCAGTATTTT. This gives the protein CASSVLEGRNIDTQYF.

The chain links TRBV19 to TRBJ2-7; 10 nucleotides line up with TRBD2. This CDR3 is built from 14 residues. The junction had 7 bases not matched to a gene; V was cut back by 8 bases and J by 3 bases. From germline, CDR1 is LNHDA and CDR2 SQIVND (reference sequence). The CDR3 spells CASQVSSGSYEQYF. The DNA for the CDR3 is TGTGCCAGTCAGGTATCTAGCGGGAGCTACGAGCAGTACTTC.

The chain joins TRBV28 to TRBJ2-7; 10 bases align to TRBD1. V trimming: 4 bases; J trimming: 3 bases; junction bases outside the gene matches: 6. CDR1 is MDHEN and CDR2 is SYDVKM in the germline V gene. The CDR3 is 15 amino acids. CDR3 DNA: TGTGCCAGCAGTTATCCGACAGGGGGCCACTACGAGCAGTACTTC. Its protein is CASSYPTGGHYEQYF.

V and J are TRBV13 and TRBJ2-2; D might be TRBD2 (5 bases). Trimming left V 7 bases short and J 0 bases short, with 18 bases between. CDR3 size: 17 residues. Germline loops: CDR1 PRHDT, CDR2 FYEKMQ (reference sequence). The CDR3 protein is CASTLHWSSANTGELFF. The CDR3 DNA reads as TGTGCCAGCACCCTCCACTGGAGTAGCGCGAACACCGGGGAGCTGTTTTTT.

The chain recombines TRBV18 with TRBJ2-7; D may be TRBD1 or TRBD2 (6 bases each). In germline, CDR1 is KGHSH, CDR2 LQKENI. V lost 4 bases, J lost 4 bases, and 17 bases lay in between. This CDR3 is built from 15 residues. This CDR3 is CASSLGGGGLYEQYF. The CDR3 coding sequence is TGTGCCAGCTCACTTGGCGGAGGGGGGCTATACGAGCAGTACTTC.

This clone was seen once. V and J are TRBV7-2 and TRBJ1-1; D perhaps matches TRBD1 (5 bases). The CDR3 is 13 residues long. The germline V gene has CDR1 SGHTA and CDR2 FQGNSA. The V and J ends lost 8 bases and 0 bases respectively, with 10 bases between them. The CDR3, as DNA: TGTGCCAGCCATCGGGGGATGAACACTGAAGCTTTCTTT. Residues: CASHRGMNTEAFF.

Worth noting for this clone: It may be a read error: a sequence one base away is much more abundant. Other DNA sequences in the same sample also yield this CDR3. The chain uses TRBV5-1 and TRBJ2-1; tentative D call: TRBD2 (6 bases). Trimming took off 0 bases at V and 1 base at J, with 8 bases between the two ends. The germline gives CDR1 SGHRS, CDR2 YFSETQ. The CDR3 has 15 residues. CDR3: CASSLGSGSYNEQFF. The CDR3, as DNA: TGCGCCAGCAGCTTGGGTAGCGGATCCTACAATGAGCAGTTCTTC. The entire variable domain, with the rest obtained from reference TRBV5-1 and TRBJ2-1, is as follows: KAGVTQTPRYLIKTRGQQVTLSCSPISGHRSVSWYQQTPGQGLQFLFEYFSETQRNKGNFPGRFSGRQFSNSRSEMNVSTLELGDSALYLCASSLGSGSYNEQFFGPGTRLTVL.

This clone has a handful of counts. The V call is TRBV19, the J call TRBJ2-3, with D perhaps matching TRBD2 (5 bases). This CDR3 region has 17 residues. V was trimmed by 0 bases and J by 1 base, leaving 14 bases between them. Germline CDR1 is LNHDA and CDR2 is SQIVND (reference sequence). In DNA, the CDR3 is TGTGCCAGTAGTATAGAGAGGGCATCTATACGCACAGATACGCAGTATTTT. This sequence encodes CASSIERASIRTDTQYF.

This clone appeared a few times. The rearrangement joins TRBV5-1 to TRBJ2-7, with TRBD1 identical over 7 bases. Per germline, CDR1 SGHRS and CDR2 YFSETQ. V was clipped by 6 bases and J by 3 bases; unmatched bases: 9. The CDR3 extends over 14 amino acids. The CDR3 DNA reads TGCGCCAGCAAGTTTCGGGACAGAGACTACGAGCAGTACTTC. The encoded protein is CASKFRDRDYEQYF.

The chain carries TRBV28 and TRBJ2-3; a possible D gene is TRBD1 (6 bases). V dropped 2 bases and J dropped 2 bases, with 26 bases sitting between them. Germline-derived CDR1 and CDR2 are MDHEN and SYDVKM. The CDR3 covers 20 residues. The CDR3 nucleotides are TGTGCCAGCAGTTTAGAACAGGGAGCCCCGCCTTTCACACACACAGATACGCAGTATTTT. Translation gives CASSLEQGAPPFTHTDTQYF.

The gene calls are TRBV7-8 and TRBJ2-1; D remains unclear. The CDR3 has 12 amino acids. V shed 9 bases and J shed 9 bases, with 15 bases lying between them. Germline V gives CDR1 SGHVS, CDR2 FQNEAQ. In DNA form, the CDR3 reads TGTGCCAGTTCGCCCATCTTGGGTGAGCAGTTCTTC. It codes for CASSPILGEQFF.

The V gene is TRBV30, the J gene TRBJ2-5; tentatively, D is TRBD2 (5 bases). Germline V lookup: CDR1 GTSNPN, CDR2 SVGIG (reference sequence). V shed 0 bases and J shed 0 bases, with 11 bases lying between them. The CDR3 runs 15 residues. The CDR3 DNA reads as TGTGCCTGGAGTGTATGGAGGAAGAACCAAGAGACCCAGTACTTC. It specifies CAWSVWRKNQETQYF.

This clone has only a few counts. The chain has TRBV4-1 and TRBJ2-1; TRBD1 matches at 9 bases. Germline-derived CDR1 and CDR2 are MGHRA and YSYEKL. V lost 3 bases and J lost 6; bases outside the gene matches: 6. This CDR3 has 15 amino acids. CDR3 coding DNA: TGCGCCAGCAGCCATACCGGGACAGGGAGCAATGAGCAGTTCTTC. Translating gives CASSHTGTGSNEQFF.

The genes are TRBV29-1 and TRBJ2-5, with D possibly being TRBD1 or TRBD2 (5 bases each). The DNA end is more similar to TRBJ2-7, so the J call may be wrong. Germline values: CDR1 SQVTM, CDR2 ANQGSEA. The CDR3 spans 12 residues. The CDR3 is CSVGRESYEQYF. As DNA, the CDR3 is TGCAGCGTTGGCAGGGAGTCCTACGAGCAGTACTTC.

A word on this clone: This sample also contains other DNA sequences that code for the same CDR3. The chain combines TRBV7-7 with TRBJ1-1; D is unclear. The CDR3 consists of 13 residues. Between the trimmed V and J ends, which lost 4 bases and 0 bases, there was a span of 6 bases. Germline CDR1 SSHAT, CDR2 FNYEAQ (reference sequence). The CDR3 coding sequence is TGTGCCAGCAGCTCCCAGGTGAACACTGAAGCTTTCTTT. The encoded protein is CASSSQVNTEAFF.

V usage is TRBV29-1 and J usage is TRBJ1-2; 8 nucleotides agree with TRBD1. The CDR3 length is 11 residues. Per germline, CDR1 SQVTM and CDR2 ANQGSEA. The V gene end was trimmed by 8 bases and the J gene end by 3 bases; junction bases not matched to a gene: 2. DNA of the CDR3: TGCAGCCTGGGACAGGACTATGGCTACACCTTC. It specifies CSLGQDYGYTF.

This clone was observed a single time. The chain couples TRBV9 to TRBJ2-1; possibly TRBD2 for D (5 bases). The CDR3 has 15 residues. CDR1 SGDLS and CDR2 YYNGEE come from the germline V gene. Trimming left V 1 base short and J 8 bases short, with 16 bases between. The DNA of the CDR3 is TGTGCCAGCAGCGTAATGGCAGGAGGAGTAGATGAGCAGTTCTTC. The encoded protein is CASSVMAGGVDEQFF.

V usage is TRBV19 and J usage is TRBJ2-6, with D uncertain. In germline, CDR1 is LNHDA, CDR2 SQIVND (reference sequence). The CDR3 extends over 15 amino acids. Trimming cost V 5 bases and J 2 bases, with 10 bases left between them. In DNA, the CDR3 is TGTGCCAGTAGTGAACCGGTCGCTGGGGCCAACGTCCTGACTTTC. Protein sequence: CASSEPVAGANVLTF.

The chain combines TRBV6-4 with TRBJ1-1; D ambiguous. V dropped 4 bases and J dropped 2 bases, with 8 bases sitting between them. This CDR3 has 13 amino acids. Germline CDR1 MRHNA, CDR2 SNTAGT. The CDR3 region has the DNA TGTGCCAGCAGTGCCAAGATTAACACTGAAGCTTTCTTT. Protein: CASSAKINTEAFF.

The chain links TRBV6-6 to TRBJ2-7; possible D gene TRBD2, 5 bases. Germline V lookup: CDR1 MNHNY, CDR2 SVGAGI (reference sequence). The CDR3 consists of 14 residues. V lost 0 bases and J 2 bases, leaving 8 bases between the germline ends. The CDR3 bases are TGTGCCAGCAGTTACTCGGCCGGGACCTACGAGCAGTACTTC. Translating gives CASSYSAGTYEQYF.

The chain joins TRBV5-1 to TRBJ2-2, with no clear D. CDR3 length equals 15 residues. Germline CDR1 and CDR2: SGHRS and YFSETQ. V lost 2 bases and J 1 base, leaving 9 bases between the germline ends. The CDR3 reads CASSFGIGNTGELFF. As DNA, the CDR3 is TGCGCCAGCAGCTTTGGTATTGGGAACACCGGGGAGCTGTTTTTT.

The chain links TRBV6-4 to TRBJ2-3; 9 bases match TRBD1. The length of the CDR3 is 15 residues. Germline V gene data show CDR1 as MRHNA and CDR2 as SNTAGT. V was pared by 3 bases and J by 6 bases, with 7 bases of the junction left unmatched. CDR3: CASSEGGTGTDTQYF. CDR3 nucleotides: TGTGCCAGCAGTGAAGGAGGGACAGGGACTGATACGCAGTATTTT.

This clone was detected only once. The V gene is TRBV28, the J gene TRBJ2-7; D remains ambiguous. Trimming removed 7 bases at V and 4 bases at J, with 11 bases between. CDR1 and CDR2 (germline): MDHEN, SYDVKM. This CDR3 has 12 residues. CDR3 coding DNA: TGTGCCAGCACCACTCAAGAATACGAGCAGTACTTC. Translation gives CASTTQEYEQYF.